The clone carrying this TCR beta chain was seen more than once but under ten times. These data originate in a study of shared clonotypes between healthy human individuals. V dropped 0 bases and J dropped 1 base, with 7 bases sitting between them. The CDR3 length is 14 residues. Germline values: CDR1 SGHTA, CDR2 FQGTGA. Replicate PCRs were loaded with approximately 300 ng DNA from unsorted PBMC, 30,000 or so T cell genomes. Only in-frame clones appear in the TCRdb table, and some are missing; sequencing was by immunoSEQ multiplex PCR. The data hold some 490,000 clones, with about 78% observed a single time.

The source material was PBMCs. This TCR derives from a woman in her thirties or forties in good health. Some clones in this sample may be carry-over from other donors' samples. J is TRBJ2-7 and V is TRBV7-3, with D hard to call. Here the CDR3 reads CASSLTSSSYEQYF. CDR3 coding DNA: TGTGCCAGCAGCTTAACTAGCAGTTCCTACGAGCAGTACTTC.